What follows are 22 T cell receptor beta chains derived from one specimen sequenced in a study of cytomegalovirus exposure and HLA in healthy donors. This PCR relied on a set of 60 Vbeta primers and 13 Jbeta primers. The table came from immunoSEQ multiplex PCR; TCRdb's copy has only in-frame clones and leaves some out. The sample contains 200,000 or so clones, about 85% of which appear only once. Sequenced material: PBMCs. The receptors derive from a human donor in good health.

The chain has TRBV5-4 and TRBJ2-7, with TRBD1 identical over 8 bases. CDR1 and CDR2 (germline): SGHNT, YYREEE (reference sequence). Unmatched junction bases numbered 7, after V lost 3 bases and J lost 2 bases. CDR3 size: 15 residues. This CDR3 reads CASSSRTGIPYEQYF. The CDR3 DNA reads TGTGCCAGCAGCTCCCGGACAGGGATCCCCTACGAGCAGTACTTC.

The chain carries TRBV28 and TRBJ2-3; 7 nucleotides agree with TRBD2. Trimming at V came to 6 bases and at J to 6 bases, leaving 6 bases not matched to a gene. Germline V gene lookup returns CDR1 MDHEN and CDR2 SYDVKM. The CDR3 covers 13 residues. The CDR3: CASRSGTKDTQYF. DNA for the CDR3: TGTGCCAGCAGGTCCGGGACTAAGGATACGCAGTATTTT.

The rearrangement uses TRBV13 and TRBJ2-2; a possible D gene is TRBD1 (5 bases). CDR3 length equals 15 residues. In germline, CDR1 is PRHDT, CDR2 FYEKMQ (reference sequence). Between the trimmed V and J ends, which lost 5 bases and 1 base, there was a span of 11 bases. This CDR3 reads CASSTRDRNTGELFF. The CDR3 DNA is TGTGCCAGCAGCACTCGAGACAGGAACACCGGGGAGCTGTTTTTT.

A note on this clone: Other DNA sequences in the same sample also yield this CDR3. This rearrangement joins TRBV7-6 to TRBJ2-7; D is undetermined. V was pared by 5 bases and J by 1 base, with 21 bases between. Looked up from germline, CDR1 is SGHVS and CDR2 is FNYEAQ. This CDR3 is built from 17 residues. CDR3 coding DNA: TGTGCCAGCAGCCCAACATGGTCGGGTGAGAGTTCCTACGAGCAGTACTTC. Protein sequence: CASSPTWSGESSYEQYF. The whole variable domain, filled in from reference TRBV7-6 and TRBJ2-7, reads GAGVSQSPRYKVTKRGQDVALRCDPISGHVSLYWYRQALGQGPEFLTYFNYEAQQDKSGLPNDRFSAERPEGSISTLTIQRTEQRDSAMYRCASSPTWSGESSYEQYFGPGTRLTVT.

The chain recombines TRBV5-4 with TRBJ1-1, with a weak D call TRBD1 (6 bases). Germline values: CDR1 SGHNT, CDR2 YYREEE (reference sequence). There are 14 residues in the CDR3. Trimming left V 3 bases short and J 1 base short, with 10 bases between. This CDR3 reads CASSYWTENTEAFF. CDR3 nucleotide sequence: TGTGCCAGCAGCTATTGGACAGAGAACACTGAAGCTTTCTTT.

The V gene is TRBV14, the J gene TRBJ1-2, with no clear D. This CDR3 is 14 amino acids long. The V and J ends lost 1 base and 6 bases respectively, with 12 bases between them. Germline CDR1 is SGHDN and CDR2 is FVKESK. CDR3 loop: CASSQAWSSHGYTF. DNA for the CDR3: TGTGCCAGCAGCCAAGCTTGGTCGAGTCATGGCTACACCTTC.

The chain employs TRBV9 and TRBJ2-1; TRBD2 aligns across 7 bases. V shed 3 bases, J shed 9 bases, and the junction held 15 bases outside the gene matches. There are 16 residues in the CDR3. Germline values: CDR1 SGDLS, CDR2 YYNGEE. CDR3 DNA sequence: TGTGCCAGCAGCGGCCTCGGGCTAGCGGTGGTAGGTGAGCAGTTCTTC. Its protein product is CASSGLGLAVVGEQFF.

The CDR3 region is CASSGTGLNQPQHF. In DNA form, the CDR3 reads TGTGCCAGCAGTGGAACAGGCCTAAATCAGCCCCAGCATTTT. The chain has TRBV2 and TRBJ1-5; TRBD1 might be the D (5 bases). V lost 4 bases and J 4 bases, leaving 11 bases between the germline ends. CDR3 length equals 14 residues. Germline values: CDR1 SNHLY, CDR2 FYNNEI.

J is TRBJ2-6 and V is TRBV7-3; D unclear. Trimming cost V 3 bases and J 0 bases, with 12 bases left between them. The germline V gene has CDR1 SGHTA and CDR2 FQGTGA. CDR3 length: 17 amino acids. The CDR3, as DNA: TGTGCCAGCAGCTTGAGCCTAGTCAGCTCTGGGGCCAACGTCCTGACTTTC. Translated: CASSLSLVSSGANVLTF.

The chain links TRBV19 to TRBJ2-3; TRBD1 matches 11 bases. Per the germline V gene, CDR1 is LNHDA and CDR2 is SQIVND (reference sequence). Unmatched junction bases numbered 10, after V lost 4 bases and J lost 4 bases. The CDR3 consists of 17 residues. In nucleotides, the CDR3 is TGTGCCAGTAGTACCCGAGGTGGGGGACAGGGGGCAGATACGCAGTATTTT. Amino acid sequence: CASSTRGGGQGADTQYF.

As concerns this clone: The junction and the germline gene differ at one end; a read error may be behind it. The chain couples TRBV27 to TRBJ2-7, with D possibly matching TRBD2 (6 bases). This CDR3 is built from 12 residues. Germline loops: CDR1 MNHEY, CDR2 SMNVEV (reference sequence). This CDR3 reads CASTEGWYERYF. The CDR3 coding sequence is TGTGCCAGCACGGAGGGCTGGTACGAGCGGTACTTC.

This clone was seen only once. This chain connects TRBV29-1 to TRBJ2-7, with 10 bases aligning to TRBD2. The CDR3 runs to 14 residues. V lost 3 bases and J lost 2; bases outside the gene matches: 4. Germline V gives CDR1 SQVTM, CDR2 ANQGSEA. This chain's CDR3 is CSVELAGVTYEQYF. The CDR3 region has the DNA TGCAGCGTTGAGCTAGCGGGAGTCACCTACGAGCAGTACTTC.

The chain uses TRBV7-2 and TRBJ2-4; the D gene is possibly TRBD2 (6 bases). The V gene's germline CDR1 is SGHTA and CDR2 FQGNSA. The CDR3 is 13 amino acids. V shed 1 base and J shed 8 bases, with 9 bases lying between them. As DNA, the CDR3 is TGTGCCAGCAGCTTAGACCCGGGGGACATTCAGTACTTC. Encoded protein: CASSLDPGDIQYF.

The V gene is TRBV10-3, the J gene TRBJ1-3, with D unclear. The CDR3 runs to 20 residues. The germline V gene has CDR1 ENHRY and CDR2 SYGVKD. Trimming shortened V by 2 bases and J by 6 bases, and 29 bases separated the two germline ends. CDR3 nucleotides: TGTGCCATCAGTGAGGGTGGAGGAACCGACGTTGATGCTAGGTTAAACACCATATATTTT. Protein product: CAISEGGGTDVDARLNTIYF.

About this clone itself: An end of the junction does not agree with germline; a read error may underlie this. This sequence joins TRBV5-4 and TRBJ2-5; D perhaps matches TRBD1 (5 bases). There are 13 residues in the CDR3. Germline V gene lookup returns CDR1 SGHNT and CDR2 YYREEE (reference sequence). The CDR3 DNA is TGTGCCGGCAGCCTTGGACCCAAAGGGGCCCAGTACTTC. This sequence encodes CAGSLGPKGAQYF.

This clone appeared a single time. J is TRBJ2-3 and V is TRBV4-1; TRBD2 matches 8 bases. The CDR3 has 16 residues. V gave up 3 bases and J gave up 1 base; unmatched junction bases: 6. Germline V gene lookup returns CDR1 MGHRA and CDR2 YSYEKL. CDR3 sequence: CASSQQTSDRTDTQYF. The DNA of the CDR3 is TGCGCCAGCAGCCAGCAGACTAGCGACCGCACAGATACGCAGTATTTT.

The gene calls are TRBV5-6 and TRBJ2-7; weak D call: TRBD2 (6 bases). The CDR3 is 15 residues long. From germline, CDR1 is SGHDT and CDR2 YYEEEE. With 4 bases removed from V and 0 bases from J, the gap between germline ends came to 14 bases. CDR3 nucleotide sequence: TGTGCCAGCAGCCCTGGGGCCGGGAGCTCCTACGAGCAGTACTTC. Its translation: CASSPGAGSSYEQYF.

J is TRBJ2-5 and V is TRBV4-1, with a weak D call TRBD2 (5 bases). From germline, CDR1 is MGHRA and CDR2 YSYEKL. Trimming removed 0 bases from V and 4 bases from J, with 12 bases in between. The CDR3 has 15 amino acids. The CDR3, as DNA: TGCGCCAGCAGCCAAGATCTGAGGGAGCGAGAGACCCAGTACTTC. Translation gives CASSQDLRERETQYF.

This clone has a handful of counts. This chain joins TRBV7-2 and TRBJ1-2, with no clear D. CDR1 and CDR2 from the germline V gene are SGHTA and FQGNSA. The CDR3 length is 13 residues. V was shortened by 3 bases and J by 8 bases, with 13 bases between the two germline ends. The CDR3 sequence is CASSFHEAGGYTF. CDR3 coding DNA: TGTGCCAGCAGCTTTCATGAGGCGGGAGGCTACACCTTC.

V and J are TRBV7-8 and TRBJ1-1; D not certain. The V and J ends lost 5 bases and 5 bases respectively, with 21 bases between them. The CDR3 is 16 amino acids. From germline, CDR1 is SGHVS and CDR2 FQNEAQ. CDR3 nucleotides: TGTGCCAGCAGCCCGACCAACGGGCGGGCCGGGACTGAAGCTTTCTTT. Its protein is CASSPTNGRAGTEAFF.

This chain joins TRBV27 and TRBJ2-2, with 10 bases identical to TRBD1. The V and J ends lost 6 bases and 6 bases, in that order; junction bases with no gene match: 7. The germline CDR1 and CDR2 sequences are MNHEY and SMNVEV (reference sequence). This CDR3 contains 15 residues. The CDR3 loop is CASRPGTGVAGELFF. The CDR3 DNA follows: TGTGCCAGCAGACCCGGGACAGGGGTGGCCGGGGAGCTGTTTTTT.

This sequence joins TRBV29-1 and TRBJ2-2, with 9 bases lining up with TRBD2. CDR1 is SQVTM, CDR2 ANQGSEA, per germline. This CDR3 has 15 amino acids. Trimming at V came to 4 bases and at J to 6 bases, leaving 9 bases not matched to a gene. In DNA form, the CDR3 reads TGCAGCGTTGGAGGCGGGAGGGGCGACGCCGGGGAGCTGTTTTTT. Its protein product is CSVGGGRGDAGELFF.